This T cell receptor beta chain is from a study of identical twins. Regarding the study as a whole: Whereas memory repertoires showed no such difference, abundant cord blood beta clonotypes carried fewer insertions.

From the 5' RACE reads, TCRdb called clonotypes with MiXCR, one entry per CDR3 protein. This sample has hundreds of thousands of distinct CDR3 sequences, with over 8.5% found just once. At least ten counts were recorded for this clonotype. Antigen: not known. The sample was also linked to a second study, of yellow fever vaccine responses in identical twins.

Sequenced input: PBMCs. The receptor comes from a woman aged 18-30 years in good health.

CDR3 loop: CATLGRTDTQYF. The CDR3, as DNA: TGTGCCACCTTGGGGCGCACAGATACGCAGTATTTT. V gene TRBV10-3 combines with J gene TRBJ2-3; weak D call: TRBD1 (5 bases). Trimming removed 10 bases from V and 1 base from J, with 9 bases in between. The CDR3 has 12 amino acids. Germline assignment: CDR1 ENHRY and CDR2 SYGVKD.